This T cell receptor beta chain was found in a study of blood T cell repertoires in COVID-19 (dated by TCRdb to 2019 to 2021). Background for the entire study: Samples from collaborators originated in the United States, Italy and Spain and spanned both the acute and convalescent phases of COVID-19. The material from the prospective study consisted of cDNA or gDNA derived from T cells, B-cell-depleted T cells, or PBMCs. Deeply sampled blood TCRbeta repertoires from subjects exposed to, actively infected with, or recovered from COVID-19 were included in the dataset. A freely available public database, intended as a resource for researchers studying the immune response to SARS-CoV-2, is where the repertoires were released. Samples were obtained from the ongoing ImmuneRACE study (first 160 participants) and from 1,254 subjects provided by 6 global collaborators. The sample metadata nearly always contained a de-identified subject ID, COVID-19 status, age in years and sex. Where available, HLA class I and class II types were taken from metadata supplied by the sample provider and were not determined by assay-based typing. What the authors observed across the whole study: The quantity of clinical and demographic metadata differed by source and by participant and was supplied without curation.

TCRbeta CDR3 regions were amplified from genomic DNA by means of the immunoSEQ Assay, a bias-controlled multiplex PCR. On the authors' methods: The number of nucleated cells in each sample was estimated by amplification of reference gene primers within the assay. To quantify the absolute abundance of each unique TCRbeta CDR3 rearrangement, sequence reads were collapsed and filtered. For each sample, productive Simpson clonality was calculated by taking the square root of Simpson's diversity index across productive rearrangements. As stored in TCRdb, this immuneACCESS dataset retains in-frame rearrangements with V and J assigned. A fraction of the clones does not appear; measured against another copy, unresolved V genes explain less than half of the discrepancy, and the remainder lacks a known reason. The DNA gave D and trimming, while V, J and clone size come from that table. Within this sample are some 30,000 clones, with 84% of them counted one time only. The ten largest clones represent about an eighth of the sample.

The CDR3, from cysteine to phenylalanine, totals 15 residues. Here the CDR3 DNA is all that survives: 45 bases in frame from base 1. V is cut back by 1 base and J by 1 base, with 1 base in the junction unmatched. The germline V gene encodes CDR1 KGHSH and CDR2 LQKENI. The collaborating institutions used their own protocols to collect whole blood in K2EDTA tubes. For TCRbeta analysis, collaborator samples were shipped as frozen whole blood, as isolated PBMCs, or as DNA extracted from either sample type. About this clone itself: Its antigen remains undetermined. No much larger clone exists at a distance of one base, and base qualities are not known.

The origin of this receptor is a human donor in a cohort sampled during active COVID-19. Material: peripheral blood. Recombination joined TRBV18 with TRBJ1-1, with TRBD1 matching 9 junction bases. The nucleotide sequence is TGTGCCAGCTCACCACGGACAGGGGAGAACACTGAAGCTTTCTTT. Its protein product is CASSPRTGENTEAFF.